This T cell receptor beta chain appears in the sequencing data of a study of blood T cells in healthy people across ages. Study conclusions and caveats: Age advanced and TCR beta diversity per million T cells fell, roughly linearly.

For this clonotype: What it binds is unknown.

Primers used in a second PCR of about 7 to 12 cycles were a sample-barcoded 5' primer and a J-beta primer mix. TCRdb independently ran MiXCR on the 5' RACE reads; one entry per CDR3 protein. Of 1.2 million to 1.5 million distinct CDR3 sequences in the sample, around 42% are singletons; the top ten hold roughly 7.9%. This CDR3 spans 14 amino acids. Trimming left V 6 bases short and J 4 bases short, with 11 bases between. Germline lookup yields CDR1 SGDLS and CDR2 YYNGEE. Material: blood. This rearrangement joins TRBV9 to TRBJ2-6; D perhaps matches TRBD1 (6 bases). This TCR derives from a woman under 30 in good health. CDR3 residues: CASTRTDGANVLTF. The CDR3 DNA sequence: TGTGCCAGCACCAGGACAGACGGGGCCAACGTCCTGACTTTC.